This entry concerns a single TCR beta chain. These data belong to a study of molecular identifiers for immune sequencing clone quantification. TCRdb ran MiXCR on the PCR reads and lists one entry per CDR3 protein. The table shows about 67,000 distinct CDR3 sequences, with 15% to 20% occurring only once. The CDR3 has 14 residues. Germline values: CDR1 MNHNY, CDR2 SVGAGI (reference sequence). V lost 4 bases, J lost 6 bases, and 16 bases lay in between. The sequence came from a human donor in good health. Some libraries in this study had Jurkat cell RNA spiked in. Material: naive CD8+ T cells from blood, with Jurkat cell RNA spiked in. This sample's subset: FACS-sorted CD8+CD4-CCR7+CD45RA+ naive T cells. The chain uses TRBV6-6 and TRBJ2-7; tentative D call: TRBD1 (5 bases). The CDR3 DNA follows: TGTGCCAGCAGTTCCGCCCGTGGGGCCACCGAGCAGTACTTC. Translated, it gives CASSSARGATEQYF.